The 24 T cell receptor beta chains below were found in one sample sequenced in a study of CD8+ T cells in alopecia areata listed by TCRdb under 2018. This sample's treatment or condition label indicates: oral pan-JAK inhibitor, 5-10 mg twice daily. Libraries were built with the immunoSEQ multiplex PCR assay. RNA was extracted from all samples and reverse transcribed into cDNA as template for TCR sequencing. TCRdb obtained this table from immuneACCESS and retained in-frame rearrangements with V and J assigned. These tables miss some clones; where compared with another copy, unresolved V genes account for less than half of the shortfall, and the remainder is unexplained. A total of approximately 90,000 clones appear in this sample, just over 70% of them only once. The ten largest clones add up to about 18% of the sample. Sequenced here: CD8+ T cells sorted from blood, sampled between weeks 44 and 45, from a patient treated with tofacitinib. These receptor sequences come from a human donor with alopecia areata.

This clone is a singleton in its sample. The chain uses TRBV29-1 and TRBJ1-2; D is undetermined. Germline CDR1 and CDR2: SQVTM and ANQGSEA. The V end was cut by 4 bases, the J end by 2 bases, with 5 bases between. This CDR3 is 11 amino acids long. The CDR3 loop is CSVVENYGYTF. CDR3 DNA: TGCAGCGTTGTAGAGAACTATGGCTACACCTTC.

DNA for the CDR3: TGTGCCAGCAGACAAACCCCGGGACAGACCTACGAGCAGTACTTC. Encoded protein: CASRQTPGQTYEQYF. This sequence joins TRBV11-2 and TRBJ2-7; 7 bases match TRBD1. Germline lookup yields CDR1 SGHAT and CDR2 FQNNGV. J lost 2 bases, V lost 6 bases, and 10 bases had no gene match. The CDR3 spans 15 residues.

The CDR3 here is CASSGLGGDEQYF. In nucleotides, the CDR3 is TGTGCCAGCAGTGGACTAGGGGGCGACGAGCAGTACTTC. The V and J genes are TRBV2 and TRBJ2-7; D might be TRBD1 (7 bases). CDR1 and CDR2 from the germline V gene are SNHLY and FYNNEI. This CDR3 spans 13 amino acids. V lost 4 bases, J lost 5 bases, and 12 bases lay in between.

The chain carries TRBV4-3 and TRBJ1-6; D is uncertain. The V end lost 0 bases, the J end lost 5 bases, and 8 bases lay between the germline ends. CDR3 length equals 15 residues. Germline assignment: CDR1 LGHNA and CDR2 YSLEER. The CDR3 coding sequence is TGCGCCAGCAGCCAAGACCGGATAAATAATTCACCCCTCCACTTT. It encodes CASSQDRINNSPLHF.

The V call is TRBV7-8, the J call TRBJ1-2; maybe TRBD1 (6 bases). The CDR3 has 13 residues. V lost 5 bases and J 6 bases, leaving 13 bases between the germline ends. Germline CDR1 SGHVS, CDR2 FQNEAQ. The CDR3 DNA reads as TGTGCCAGCAGCGGGGGGCAGGCCCATGGCTACACCTTC. Translated, it gives CASSGGQAHGYTF.

The rearrangement links TRBV5-4 to TRBJ2-1; 7 bases agree with TRBD1. The CDR3 is 13 residues long. V was clipped by 0 bases and J by 7 bases; unmatched bases: 1. The germline V gene encodes CDR1 SGHNT and CDR2 YYREEE (reference sequence). The CDR3 sequence: CASSLGQGNEQFF. The CDR3 DNA reads as TGTGCCAGCAGCTTGGGACAGGGAAATGAGCAGTTCTTC.

V and J are TRBV9 and TRBJ2-1; weak D call: TRBD1 (6 bases). Per germline, CDR1 SGDLS and CDR2 YYNGEE. The CDR3 totals 13 residues. V shed 2 bases and J shed 8 bases, with 11 bases lying between them. The CDR3 sequence: CASSVTGTYEQFF. As DNA, the CDR3 is TGTGCCAGCAGCGTTACAGGGACCTATGAGCAGTTCTTC.

The chain combines TRBV30 with TRBJ2-1; D is unclear. The germline gives CDR1 GTSNPN, CDR2 SVGIG (reference sequence). The V and J ends lost 2 bases and 2 bases respectively, with 4 bases between them. The CDR3 runs 12 residues. The CDR3 spells CAWSLTYNEQFF. The CDR3 nucleotides read TGTGCCTGGAGTCTGACCTACAATGAGCAGTTCTTC.

This clone occurred a few times. This chain links TRBV6-6 with TRBJ2-5; the D is unclear. The CDR3 is made up of 13 amino acids. Trimming stripped 2 bases from V and 5 bases from J, with 9 bases between. CDR1 MNHNY and CDR2 SVGAGI come from the germline V gene (reference sequence). The CDR3 spells CASSYPSMETQYF. The CDR3 DNA is TGTGCCAGCAGTTACCCTAGTATGGAGACCCAGTACTTC.

V usage is TRBV30 and J usage is TRBJ2-7, with TRBD1 matching 8 bases. Germline V gives CDR1 GTSNPN, CDR2 SVGIG (reference sequence). The CDR3 spans 13 residues. The CDR3 bases are TGTGCTCAAGGGGGGACAGGTGTTTACGAGCAGTACTTC. Its translation is CAQGGTGVYEQYF.

This chain joins TRBV5-6 and TRBJ1-2; D gene uncertain. The CDR3 consists of 16 residues. CDR1 is SGHDT, CDR2 YYEEEE, per germline. V lost 1 base and J lost 5, with 18 bases in between. CDR3 nucleotide sequence: TGTGCCAGCAGCTTGAAGATGGACGGCGAAGGTTATGGCTACACCTTC. This encodes CASSLKMDGEGYGYTF.

The V gene is TRBV2, the J gene TRBJ2-1, with D possibly TRBD1 on 6 matching bases. In germline, CDR1 is SNHLY, CDR2 FYNNEI. Trimming stripped 7 bases from V and 3 bases from J, with 16 bases between. This CDR3 has 15 residues. This CDR3 reads CASTEGQGIYNEQFF. CDR3 in DNA: TGTGCCAGCACTGAGGGGCAGGGGATCTACAATGAGCAGTTCTTC.

V is TRBV4-3 and J is TRBJ2-7; D unresolved. Germline assignment: CDR1 LGHNA and CDR2 YSLEER. V was cut by 0 bases and J by 0 bases, with 6 bases left in between. The CDR3 runs 14 residues. The CDR3 loop is CASSQDRNSYEQYF. CDR3 DNA: TGCGCCAGCAGCCAAGATCGGAACTCCTACGAGCAGTACTTC.

The chain joins TRBV5-1 to TRBJ1-1, with D uncertain. CDR1 is SGHRS, CDR2 YFSETQ, per germline. This CDR3 has 13 residues. With 5 bases removed from V and 5 bases from J, the gap between germline ends came to 13 bases. The CDR3 DNA reads as TGCGCCAGCAGGCCGACGGGTGTTACTGAAGCTTTCTTT. Translating gives CASRPTGVTEAFF.

This chain links TRBV5-6 with TRBJ2-1; TRBD1 matches 9 bases. With 3 bases clipped from V and 2 bases from J, the junction kept 6 bases outside the gene matches. The CDR3 is 16 amino acids. Per the germline V gene, CDR1 is SGHDT and CDR2 is YYEEEE. CDR3 protein: CASSWETGGAYNEQFF. The CDR3 bases are TGTGCCAGCAGCTGGGAGACAGGGGGGGCCTACAATGAGCAGTTCTTC.

V is TRBV7-6 and J is TRBJ1-2; D not certain. This CDR3 has 13 amino acids. Germline V gene lookup returns CDR1 SGHVS and CDR2 FNYEAQ. V was cut by 5 bases and J by 4 bases, with 11 bases left in between. The CDR3 loop is CASSPGPTYGYTF. DNA of the CDR3: TGTGCCAGCAGCCCAGGACCGACCTATGGCTACACCTTC.

A word on this clone: Because the CDR3's place on the DNA is in doubt, the DNA is left out and the CDR3 is given as listed by TCRdb. The CDR3 sequence is CASSVGTGADF. The rearrangement joins TRBV7-9 to TRBJ2-7; the table names TRBD1, a call not compared with the DNA. The CDR3 length is 11 residues, termini included. Per the germline V gene, CDR1 is SEHNR and CDR2 is FQNEAQ (reference sequence).

This clone was recorded a few times. This rearrangement joins TRBV29-1 to TRBJ2-2; D unresolved. This CDR3 is 11 amino acids long. V was clipped by 4 bases and J by 6 bases, with 6 bases between them. Germline V lookup: CDR1 SQVTM, CDR2 ANQGSEA. CDR3 loop: CSVVIAGELFF. CDR3 in DNA: TGCAGCGTTGTGATTGCCGGGGAGCTGTTTTTT.

The sample holds a few counts of this clone. The chain carries TRBV19 and TRBJ2-3; either TRBD1 or TRBD2 may supply D (5 bases each). Germline CDR1 and CDR2: LNHDA and SQIVND (reference sequence). The CDR3 covers 15 residues. The V gene lost 5 bases and the J gene lost 9 bases, with 21 bases spanning the gap. The CDR3 loop reads CASSSLRGLQETQYF. CDR3 DNA sequence: TGTGCCAGTAGTTCCCTCCGAGGGTTACAGGAAACGCAGTATTTT.

This clone was recorded a few times. The chain employs TRBV19 and TRBJ2-2, with D perhaps matching TRBD2 (6 bases). This CDR3 spans 17 amino acids. CDR1 is LNHDA, CDR2 SQIVND, per germline (reference sequence). Deletions cut 0 bases from V and 2 bases from J, with 13 bases between. CDR3 DNA: TGTGCCAGTAGTATAGATTTGGAGGGCCCAAACACCGGGGAGCTGTTTTTT. Encoded protein: CASSIDLEGPNTGELFF.

This chain joins TRBV29-1 and TRBJ1-2; D is undetermined. Trimming removed 4 bases from V and 8 bases from J, with 5 bases in between. Per the germline V gene, CDR1 is SQVTM and CDR2 is ANQGSEA. The CDR3 has 9 residues. Here the CDR3 reads CSVGTGYTF. DNA of the CDR3: TGCAGCGTTGGGACCGGCTACACCTTC.

This chain uses TRBV4-2 with TRBJ2-7, with 9 bases lining up with TRBD2. With 8 bases clipped from V and 7 bases from J, the junction kept 12 bases outside the gene matches. Germline V gene lookup returns CDR1 LGHNA and CDR2 YNFKEQ. This CDR3 region has 14 residues. CDR3 DNA sequence: TGTGCCAGCGGTAGCGGGGGCCCCTTAGGGGAGCAGTACTTC. Protein product: CASGSGGPLGEQYF.

V gene TRBV7-3 combines with J gene TRBJ2-7; TRBD2 might be the D (7 bases). The CDR3 sequence is 16 residues long. V was shortened by 3 bases and J by 4 bases, with 19 bases between the two germline ends. The germline CDR1 and CDR2 sequences are SGHTA and FQGTGA. CDR3 amino acids: CASSLNGGLGFYEQYF. The CDR3 nucleotides are TGTGCCAGCAGCTTGAACGGGGGGCTAGGATTTTACGAGCAGTACTTC.

The rearrangement links TRBV4-3 to TRBJ1-6, with 9 bases lining up with TRBD1. Germline trimming cut 4 bases from V and 8 bases from J; bases unmatched to any gene: 6. Germline-derived CDR1 and CDR2 are LGHNA and YSLEER. This CDR3 contains 15 residues. For the CDR3, the DNA is TGCGCCAGCAGCCCGGACAGGGGTAGAGATTCACCCCTCCACTTT. Residues: CASSPDRGRDSPLHF.